Following are 27 T cell receptor beta chains from one sample sequenced in a study of radiation and T cells in renal cell carcinoma. Measured with immunoSEQ multiplex PCR; TCRdb has only the in-frame clones, and not every one. Of some 120,000 clones listed, 81% are singletons. The sample's time point: blood 2 weeks post-SBRT. Treatment in this sample: 15 Gy SBRT to primary tumor, nephrectomy 4 weeks later. The specimen was blood, collected from a patient whose treatment included radiotherapy and nephrectomy. These receptors were collected from a man aged 45 to 65 with renal cell carcinoma.

V and J are TRBV5-4 and TRBJ2-3; 13 positions match TRBD2. This CDR3 comprises 16 residues. Germline-derived CDR1 and CDR2 are SGHNT and YYREEE (reference sequence). V gave up 3 bases and J gave up 5 bases; unmatched junction bases: 6. CDR3 nucleotides: TGTGCCAGCAGCTCCTGGACTAGCGGGAGTTTAGATACGCAGTATTTT. This gives the protein CASSSWTSGSLDTQYF.

J is TRBJ2-7 and V is TRBV9; 8 nucleotides align to TRBD1. Germline CDR1 and CDR2: SGDLS and YYNGEE. Trimming took 4 bases from V and 5 from J; bases not matched to a gene: 11. The CDR3 has 15 residues. The CDR3, as DNA: TGTGCCAGCAGCCCTCACTGGACAGGGATCAACGAGCAGTACTTC. Its translation is CASSPHWTGINEQYF.

This rearrangement joins TRBV21-1 to TRBJ2-7; the DNA was not used to check the table's D call, TRBD1. TRBV21-1 is recorded as a pseudogene. The CDR3 runs 13 residues. The CDR3 loop is CASSRDSPYEQYF. As DNA, the CDR3 is TGTGCCAGCAGCAGGGACAGTCCCTACGAGCAGTACTTC.

The V call is TRBV5-1, the J call TRBJ2-7; 9 bases agree with TRBD2. J lost 6 bases, V lost 2 bases, and 9 bases had no gene match. The CDR3 runs 15 residues. The germline CDR1 and CDR2 sequences are SGHRS and YFSETQ. The DNA of the CDR3 is TGCGCCAGCAGCTTATTAGCGGGGGCACTCTCCGAGCAGTACTTC. Protein sequence: CASSLLAGALSEQYF.

This chain uses TRBV2 with TRBJ2-2; the D is unclear. There are 12 residues in the CDR3. Trimming left V 7 bases short and J 6 bases short, with 9 bases between. CDR1 and CDR2 (germline): SNHLY, FYNNEI. The CDR3 DNA follows: TGTGCCAGCAAACCTTCTCCCGGGGAGCTGTTTTTT. Translation gives CASKPSPGELFF.

This clone was seen once. The chain has TRBV5-1 and TRBJ1-5; D remains unclear. Germline values: CDR1 SGHRS, CDR2 YFSETQ. Deletions cut 9 bases from V and 1 base from J, with 17 bases between. This CDR3 has 15 residues. The CDR3 DNA is TGCGCCAACTTTATACTCCCCGCAAGCAATCAGCCCCAGCATTTT. Encoded protein: CANFILPASNQPQHF.

The chain's CDR3 is CASSPPGQRTRGNTIYF. Here the CDR3 DNA reads TGTGCCAGCTCACCACCGGGACAGAGGACACGGGGCAACACCATATATTTT. The chain combines TRBV18 with TRBJ1-3; 7 bases line up with TRBD1. In germline, CDR1 is KGHSH, CDR2 LQKENI. The CDR3 extends over 17 amino acids. With 0 bases clipped from V and 7 bases from J, the junction kept 12 bases outside the gene matches.

The rearrangement uses TRBV7-9 and TRBJ1-4; 7 bases are shared with TRBD1. V shed 5 bases and J 7 bases; nucleotides not matched to a gene: 10. Per germline, CDR1 SEHNR and CDR2 FQNEAQ (reference sequence). CDR3 length: 15 amino acids. CDR3: CASSVTGVIGEKLFF. The CDR3 DNA follows: TGTGCCAGCAGCGTCACAGGGGTTATCGGTGAAAAACTGTTTTTT.

The genes are TRBV21-1 and TRBJ2-7. TRBV21-1 is flagged as a pseudogene. The CDR3 extends over 16 amino acids. This chain's CDR3 is CASSKSGFGPDYEQYF. The CDR3 nucleotides are TGTGCCAGCAGCAAATCCGGGTTTGGGCCCGACTACGAGCAGTACTTC.

V usage is TRBV4-2 and J usage is TRBJ2-5; the D call may be TRBD1 or TRBD2 (6 bases each). Germline-derived CDR1 and CDR2 are LGHNA and YNFKEQ. V lost 2 bases and J lost 5, with 12 bases in between. The CDR3 runs to 14 residues. For the CDR3, the DNA is TGTGCCAGCAGCCAATGGGGGGCGGGGGAGACCCAGTACTTC. Amino acids: CASSQWGAGETQYF.

The J gene is TRBJ2-5, the V gene TRBV29-1, with D perhaps matching TRBD2 (6 bases). V lost 4 bases and J lost 5, with 11 bases in between. Per germline, CDR1 SQVTM and CDR2 ANQGSEA. CDR3 length: 12 amino acids. The CDR3 DNA sequence: TGCAGCGTTGTTGATAGCGGCGAGACCCAGTACTTC. Translated: CSVVDSGETQYF. Full variable domain (rest looked up from reference TRBV29-1 and TRBJ2-5): SAVISQKPSRDICQRGTSLTIQCQVDSQVTMMFWYRQQPGQSLTLIATANQGSEATYESGFVIDKFPISRPNLTFSTLTVSNMSPEDSSIYLCSVVDSGETQYFGPGTRLLVL.

The V gene is TRBV4-2, the J gene TRBJ2-1; 8 bases are shared with TRBD1. CDR1 and CDR2 (germline): LGHNA, YNFKEQ. The CDR3 is 15 residues long. J gave up 6 bases and V 4 bases, and 8 bases lay outside the gene matches. CDR3 residues: CASSPAGTGGNEQFF. The CDR3 DNA is TGTGCCAGCAGCCCAGCCGGGACAGGTGGCAATGAGCAGTTCTTC.

The chain couples TRBV7-9 to TRBJ2-1; 8 bases are shared with TRBD2. The CDR3 totals 15 residues. Germline lookup yields CDR1 SEHNR and CDR2 FQNEAQ (reference sequence). The J segment lost 8 bases and the V segment lost 6 bases, leaving 12 bases of the junction unmatched. The CDR3 reads CASSLRAGGVDEQFF. The CDR3 coding sequence is TGTGCCAGCAGTTTGAGGGCGGGGGGAGTCGATGAGCAGTTCTTC.

The chain uses TRBV5-4 and TRBJ2-5; possible D gene TRBD2, 6 bases. The V end lost 0 bases, the J end lost 5 bases, and 17 bases lay between the germline ends. The CDR3 is 16 residues long. Germline loops: CDR1 SGHNT, CDR2 YYREEE (reference sequence). The CDR3 nucleotides read TGTGCCAGCAGCTTGGCCCCGGGGGTAGAAGGGGAGACCCAGTACTTC. It codes for CASSLAPGVEGETQYF. Using reference TRBV5-4 and TRBJ2-5 for the parts outside the CDR3, the full variable domain is ETGVTQSPTHLIKTRGQQVTLRCSSQSGHNTVSWYQQALGQGPQFIFQYYREEENGRGNFPPRFSGLQFPNYSSELNVNALELDDSALYLCASSLAPGVEGETQYFGPGTRLLVL.

The gene calls are TRBV10-3 and TRBJ1-2; D perhaps matches TRBD1 (5 bases). The V end was cut by 3 bases, the J end by 3 bases, with 11 bases between. This CDR3 region has 14 residues. The germline V gene encodes CDR1 ENHRY and CDR2 SYGVKD. CDR3 sequence: CAISEFGTYYGYTF. DNA of the CDR3: TGTGCCATCAGTGAATTCGGGACTTACTATGGCTACACCTTC.

The chain is built from TRBV7-3 and TRBJ2-1; TRBD2 agrees at 8 bases. The CDR3 runs to 17 residues. Trimming cost V 2 bases and J 5 bases; bases outside gene matches: 11. CDR1 SGHTA and CDR2 FQGTGA come from the germline V gene. CDR3 protein: CASSLPLLREVHNEQFF. In DNA form, the CDR3 reads TGTGCCAGCAGCTTACCACTTTTGCGGGAGGTGCACAATGAGCAGTTCTTC.

The chain is built from TRBV5-1 and TRBJ1-1; D not certain. This CDR3 contains 16 residues. V lost 2 bases, J lost 0 bases, and 14 bases lay in between. Germline V gene lookup returns CDR1 SGHRS and CDR2 YFSETQ. CDR3 DNA: TGCGCCAGCAGCTTACAAGGTACAGACGTGAACACTGAAGCTTTCTTT. Its protein is CASSLQGTDVNTEAFF.

The V and J genes are TRBV9 and TRBJ2-1; D uncertain. Trimming left V 2 bases short and J 8 bases short, with 8 bases between. The CDR3 contains 12 residues. The germline gives CDR1 SGDLS, CDR2 YYNGEE. The CDR3 here is CASSVRKDEQFF. In nucleotides, the CDR3 is TGTGCCAGCAGCGTCCGCAAGGATGAGCAGTTCTTC.

This clone is deemed medium-sized (0.01 to 0.1%). This chain connects TRBV18 to TRBJ1-1; D uncertain. The length of the CDR3 is 14 residues. The ends were cut back, 2 bases at V and 7 bases at J, with 14 bases in the middle. The V gene's germline CDR1 is KGHSH and CDR2 LQKENI. DNA for the CDR3: TGTGCCAGCTCACCATATCGGTCGCGACTTGAAGCTTTCTTT. It yields the protein CASSPYRSRLEAFF.

The rearrangement joins TRBV9 to TRBJ1-2; D not certain. CDR1 is SGDLS, CDR2 YYNGEE, per germline. CDR3 size: 12 residues. V was trimmed by 0 bases and J by 2 bases, leaving 2 bases between them. CDR3 in amino acids: CASSVANYGYTF. In nucleotides, the CDR3 is TGTGCCAGCAGCGTAGCCAACTATGGCTACACCTTC.

The chain joins TRBV6-1 to TRBJ2-7, with D possibly being TRBD2 (5 bases). The CDR3 contains 13 residues. Germline assignment: CDR1 MNHNS and CDR2 SASEGT. This CDR3 reads CATLTGNSYEQYF. In nucleotides, the CDR3 is TGTGCGACCTTGACCGGGAACTCCTACGAGCAGTACTTC.

This chain links TRBV4-1 with TRBJ1-3; unclear D gene. V was pared by 1 base and J by 3 bases, with 10 bases between. Per germline, CDR1 MGHRA and CDR2 YSYEKL. The CDR3 contains 15 residues. The CDR3 spells CASSQVITFGNTIYF. The CDR3 nucleotides are TGCGCCAGCAGCCAAGTAATAACTTTTGGAAACACCATATATTTT.

The chain has TRBV5-5 and TRBJ2-1; 11 bases fit TRBD2. This CDR3 has 15 residues. V was pared by 5 bases and J by 6 bases, with 7 bases of the junction left unmatched. CDR1 and CDR2 (germline): SGHKS, YYEKEE (reference sequence). The CDR3, as DNA: TGTGCCAGCAGACCGGGACTAGCGGAACCCAATGAGCAGTTCTTC. Amino acid sequence: CASRPGLAEPNEQFF.

This clone was found once. The CDR3 sequence: CASSLYVGPNEQFF. CDR3 coding DNA: TGTGCCAGTAGTCTATACGTGGGTCCAAATGAGCAGTTCTTC. The chain employs TRBV19 and TRBJ2-1; unclear D gene. Germline V gene lookup returns CDR1 LNHDA and CDR2 SQIVND (reference sequence). V was shortened by 5 bases and J by 7 bases, with 15 bases between the two germline ends. This CDR3 spans 14 amino acids.

This chain connects TRBV20-1 to TRBJ1-2; D is uncertain. The germline CDR1 and CDR2 sequences are DFQATT and SNEGSKA (reference sequence). V was shortened by 4 bases and J by 7 bases, with 7 bases between the two germline ends. This CDR3 region has 10 residues. CDR3 sequence: CSAMIGGYTF. DNA for the CDR3: TGCAGTGCTATGATTGGTGGCTACACCTTC.

This chain joins TRBV6-5 and TRBJ2-7, with D tentatively TRBD1 or TRBD2 (5 bases each). Germline CDR1 reads MNHEY; CDR2 reads SVGAGI. The V end was cut by 7 bases, the J end by 3 bases, with 16 bases between. The CDR3 length is 14 residues. The chain's CDR3 is CASTQGAGSYEQYF. CDR3 DNA sequence: TGTGCCAGCACCCAAGGGGCAGGGAGCTACGAGCAGTACTTC.

V is TRBV7-3 and J is TRBJ2-1; 9 bases are a match to TRBD2. This CDR3 contains 14 residues. Germline CDR1 is SGHTA and CDR2 is FQGTGA. V gave up 2 bases and J gave up 9 bases; unmatched junction bases: 5. As DNA, the CDR3 is TGTGCCAGCAGCTTACTAGGGACTAGCCTTGAGCAGTTCTTC. Translated: CASSLLGTSLEQFF.